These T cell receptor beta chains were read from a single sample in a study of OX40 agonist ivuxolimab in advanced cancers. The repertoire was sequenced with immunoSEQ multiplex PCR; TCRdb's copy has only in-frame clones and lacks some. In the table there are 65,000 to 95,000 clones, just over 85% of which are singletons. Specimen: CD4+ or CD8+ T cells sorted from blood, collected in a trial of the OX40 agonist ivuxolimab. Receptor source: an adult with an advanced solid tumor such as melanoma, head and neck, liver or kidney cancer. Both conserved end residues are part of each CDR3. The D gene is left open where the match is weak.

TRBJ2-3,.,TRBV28,CASSFQGGSIEDTQYF
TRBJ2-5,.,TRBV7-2,CASSLETQYF
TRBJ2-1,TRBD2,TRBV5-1,CASSLVLAGFNEQFF
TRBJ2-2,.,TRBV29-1,CSVESAFGAGELFF
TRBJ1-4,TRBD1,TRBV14,CASSQAGQGWEKLFF
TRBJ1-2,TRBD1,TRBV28,CASRGTGGNYGYTF
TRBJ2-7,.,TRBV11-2,CASSTRQGPSFEQYF
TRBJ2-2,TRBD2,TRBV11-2,CASIKAQTGGNTGELFF
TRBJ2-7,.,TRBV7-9,CASSSSGFDEQYF
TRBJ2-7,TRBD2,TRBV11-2,CASSLAREFGEQYF
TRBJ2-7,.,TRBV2,CASSGVFYEQYF
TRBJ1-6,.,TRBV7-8,CASSAGTSSSYNSPLHF
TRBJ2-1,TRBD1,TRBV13,CASSLDRGLEQFF
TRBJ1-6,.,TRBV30,CAWNGVSYNSPLHF
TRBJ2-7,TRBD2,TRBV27,CASSLAGSTYEQYF
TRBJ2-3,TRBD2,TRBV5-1,CASSLVGAGGPSDTQYF
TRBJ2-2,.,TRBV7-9,CASSLGQVSGELFF
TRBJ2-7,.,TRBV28,CASSLLGYEQYF
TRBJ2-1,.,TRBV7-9,CASSPQGDEQFF
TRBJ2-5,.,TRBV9,CASSVVRVTQETQYF
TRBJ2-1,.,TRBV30,CAWSPTRFYNEQFF
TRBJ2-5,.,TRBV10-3,CATRGGVQETQYF
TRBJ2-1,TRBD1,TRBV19,CASRSLDRGIRSPQFF
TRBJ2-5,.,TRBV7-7,CASSLGDSPGGTQYF
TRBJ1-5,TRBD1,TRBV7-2,CASSLRWGQTNQPQHF
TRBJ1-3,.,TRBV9,CASSVANTGTSGNTIYF
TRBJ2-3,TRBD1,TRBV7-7,CASSFLGQGQDTDTQYF
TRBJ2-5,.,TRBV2,CASKLRGGETQYF
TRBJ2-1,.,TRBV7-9,CASSLDGVGAYNEQFF